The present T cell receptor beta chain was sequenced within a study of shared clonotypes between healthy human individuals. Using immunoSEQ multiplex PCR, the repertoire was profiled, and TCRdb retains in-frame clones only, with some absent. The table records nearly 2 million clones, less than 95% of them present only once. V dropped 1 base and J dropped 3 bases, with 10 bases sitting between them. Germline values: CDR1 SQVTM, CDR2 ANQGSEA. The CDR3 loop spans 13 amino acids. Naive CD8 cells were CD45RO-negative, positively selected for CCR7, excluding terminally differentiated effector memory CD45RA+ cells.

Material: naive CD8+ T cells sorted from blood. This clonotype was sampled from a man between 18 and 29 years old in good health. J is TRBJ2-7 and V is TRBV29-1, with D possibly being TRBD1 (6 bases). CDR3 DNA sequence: TGCAGCGTTGAAGGCCCAGGGGACTACGAGCAGTACTTC. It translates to CSVEGPGDYEQYF.